A single sample gave rise to the 32 T cell receptor beta chains below, sequenced in a study of glioma-infiltrating T cells. Using RNA template, CDR3s of TCR alpha and beta were amplified with iRepertoire arm-PCR. TCRdb itself ran the multiplex PCR reads through MiXCR, one entry per CDR3 protein. The sample includes about 410,000 distinct CDR3 sequences, about 40% of them seen just once. Sequenced sample: glioma tissue, nonneoplastic brain tissue, or PBMCs (not recorded which). The receptors here all came from a human donor with low-grade glioma or glioblastoma, undergoing nonglioma brain surgery, or in good health (not recorded which).

Notes on this clonotype: A read error may produce the germline difference seen at one junction end. The rearrangement uses TRBV20-1 and TRBJ2-1; unclear D gene. Looked up from germline, CDR1 is DFQATT and CDR2 is SNEGSKA (reference sequence). This CDR3 has 14 amino acids. CDR3 sequence (DNA): TGCAGTGCTAGAGAGGCGCACTCCTACAATGAGCAGCTCTTC. This translates into CSAREAHSYNEQLF.

J is TRBJ2-1 and V is TRBV29-1; D gene uncertain. From germline, CDR1 is SQVTM and CDR2 ANQGSEA. The V end lost 7 bases, the J end lost 3 bases, and 13 bases lay between the germline ends. This CDR3 spans 13 amino acids. The CDR3 reads CSARSNSYNEQFF. CDR3 DNA: TGCAGCGCCCGGAGTAACAGCTACAATGAGCAGTTCTTC.

The J gene is TRBJ1-1, the V gene TRBV20-1; TRBD1 is a possible D gene (6 bases). Looked up from germline, CDR1 is DFQATT and CDR2 is SNEGSKA (reference sequence). The CDR3 contains 14 residues. Deletions cut 6 bases from V and 3 bases from J, with 17 bases between. CDR3 DNA: TGCAGTGCCGGAAGGGGGGCCCTGGACACTGAAGCTTTCTTT. Translated: CSAGRGALDTEAFF.

The V and J genes are TRBV7-2 and TRBJ2-1, with 7 nucleotides matching TRBD1. CDR3 length equals 14 residues. J lost 0 bases, V lost 8 bases, and 4 bases had no gene match. Germline CDR1 reads SGHTA; CDR2 reads FQGNSA. CDR3 DNA sequence: TGTGCCAGCGCGTGGGACAGCTCCTACAATGAGCAGTTCTTC. Its translation is CASAWDSSYNEQFF.

This clonotype was counted ten times or more. The chain joins TRBV27 to TRBJ2-1; TRBD2 matches 12 bases. The CDR3 runs to 15 residues. The V segment lost 3 bases and the J segment 5 bases; nucleotides outside the gene matches: 2. Germline-derived CDR1 and CDR2 are MNHEY and SMNVEV (reference sequence). The CDR3 region is CASSFGTSGHNEQFF. The CDR3, as DNA: TGTGCCAGCAGTTTCGGGACTAGCGGGCACAATGAGCAGTTCTTC.

This clonotype was counted only a few times. The chain is built from TRBV7-9 and TRBJ2-7, with TRBD1 matching 8 bases. V trimming: 4 bases; J trimming: 6 bases; junction bases outside the gene matches: 8. Germline CDR1 is SEHNR and CDR2 is FQNEAQ (reference sequence). The CDR3 covers 14 residues. The CDR3 loop is CASSSGQGESEQYF. The CDR3 DNA follows: TGTGCCAGCAGCTCAGGACAGGGTGAAAGCGAGCAGTACTTC.

As concerns this clonotype: Just one base apart from a much larger clone, this may be a read error. This chain links TRBV10-3 with TRBJ2-7; no definite D call. The CDR3 sequence is 13 residues long. Trimming shortened V by 5 bases and J by 3 bases, and 11 bases separated the two germline ends. Germline values: CDR1 ENHRY, CDR2 SYGVKD. The CDR3 DNA sequence: TGTGCCATCAGTAAAGGACCGAACTACGAGCAGTACTTC. Translating gives CAISKGPNYEQYF.

This clonotype showed up just a few times. This CDR3 is missing its conserved last phenylalanine or tryptophan, likely due to a read error. The chain employs TRBV6-1 and TRBJ1-1; D not certain. The CDR3 length is 13 residues. The germline V gene has CDR1 MNHNS and CDR2 SASEGT. Between the trimmed V and J ends, which lost 2 bases and 9 bases, there was a span of 13 bases. The chain's CDR3 is CASSELRVSQAFL. Here the CDR3 DNA reads TGTGCCAGCAGTGAATTGAGGGTGTCCCAAGCTTTCTTA.

Worth noting for this clonotype: Germline is not matched at one junction end, which may reflect a read error. This chain uses TRBV20-1 with TRBJ1-1; TRBD1 matches 7 bases. CDR3 size: 13 residues. Germline V gives CDR1 DFQATT, CDR2 SNEGSKA (reference sequence). The CDR3 DNA reads as TGCAGTCCTAGGGCGGGACAGATGACTGAAGCTTTCTTT. Amino acids: CSPRAGQMTEAFF.

This clonotype was picked up a small number of times. This chain links TRBV28 with TRBJ2-3, with D possibly matching TRBD1 (5 bases). The CDR3 contains 15 residues. Trimming pared 6 bases from V and 6 bases from J, leaving 19 bases between. The germline gives CDR1 MDHEN, CDR2 SYDVKM. CDR3 bases: TGTGCCAGCAGGGGCTTGGGGCCTGGGTTGGATACGCAGTATTTT. This sequence encodes CASRGLGPGLDTQYF.

This chain connects TRBV29-1 to TRBJ2-3, with 8 bases fitting TRBD1. Germline V gives CDR1 SQVTM, CDR2 ANQGSEA. V gave up 3 bases and J gave up 3 bases; unmatched junction bases: 5. This CDR3 is 14 amino acids long. The CDR3 region has the DNA TGCAGCGTTGACAGGGACAGGTTTACAGATACGCAGTATTTT. Amino acids: CSVDRDRFTDTQYF.

The V and J genes are TRBV12-3 or TRBV12-4 and TRBJ2-7, with 11 bases identical to TRBD2. V shed 5 bases and J 6 bases; nucleotides not matched to a gene: 6. The CDR3 consists of 14 residues. The chain's CDR3 is CASSATSGNSEQYF. As DNA, the CDR3 is TGTGCCAGCAGTGCGACTAGCGGGAATTCCGAGCAGTACTTC.

This clonotype has ten or more counts. The chain recombines TRBV6-2 or TRBV6-3 with TRBJ2-1; 10 bases are shared with TRBD1. The trim removed 4 bases at V and 4 bases at J, leaving 4 bases unmatched. The germline gives CDR1 MNHEY, CDR2 SVGEGT. The CDR3 length is 15 residues. The CDR3 coding sequence is TGTGCCAGCAGTTCGGGACAGGGGACTTACAATGAGCAGTTCTTC. Its translation: CASSSGQGTYNEQFF.

This clonotype was observed at least ten times. This sequence joins TRBV6-1 and TRBJ2-5; D gene unclear. The CDR3 contains 15 residues. Germline V CDR1 and CDR2: MNHNS, SASEGT. Trimming shortened V by 0 bases and J by 2 bases, and 10 bases separated the two germline ends. Written as DNA, the CDR3 is TGTGCCAGCAGTGAAGCTTTGTTATTTCAAGAGACCCAGTACTTC. Protein: CASSEALLFQETQYF.

About this clonotype itself: This may be a read error, as it is one base from a much larger clone. This rearrangement joins TRBV7-9 to TRBJ2-3; 9 bases align to TRBD2. The CDR3 extends over 18 amino acids. The junction had 16 bases not matched to a gene; V was cut back by 7 bases and J by 2 bases. CDR1 and CDR2 (germline): SEHNR, FQNEAQ (reference sequence). The CDR3 coding sequence is TGTGCCAGCACCTCGGCGGAGGGAGTAGCGGGAGTCACAGATACGCAGTATTTT. It codes for CASTSAEGVAGVTDTQYF.

On this clonotype: One junction end does not reproduce the germline sequence, and a read error may be involved. The chain uses TRBV7-8 and TRBJ1-5; unclear D gene. The CDR3 contains 13 residues. Germline CDR1 is SGHVS and CDR2 is FQNEAQ. The CDR3 loop reads CASSRTWDQPRHF. The CDR3 DNA sequence: TGTGCCAGCAGCCGAACTTGGGATCAGCCCCGGCATTTT. Combining the CDR3 with reference TRBV7-8 and TRBJ1-5 gives the whole variable domain GAGVSQSPRYKVAKRGQDVALRCDPISGHVSLFWYQQALGQGPEFLTYFQNEAQLDKSGLPSDRFFAERPEGSVSTLKIQRTQQEDSAVYLCASSRTWDQPRHFGDGTRLSIL.

In regard to this clonotype: The junction and the germline gene differ at one end; a read error may be behind it. V and J are TRBV7-9 and TRBJ1-2; TRBD1 matches 9 bases. Germline V gene lookup returns CDR1 SEHNR and CDR2 FQNEAQ (reference sequence). The CDR3 has 15 amino acids. The CDR3 spells CASSATDRGEYGYTF. The CDR3 region has the DNA TGTGCTAGCAGCGCCACTGACAGGGGGGAATATGGCTACACCTTC.

This clonotype occurred many times. The rearrangement links TRBV6-1 to TRBJ1-2, with TRBD1 as a possible D gene (5 bases). V was pared by 4 bases and J by 4 bases, with 10 bases between. This CDR3 has 13 amino acids. Looked up from germline, CDR1 is MNHNS and CDR2 is SASEGT. CDR3 residues: CASSGGRIYGYTF. CDR3 bases: TGTGCCAGCAGTGGGGGACGGATCTATGGCTACACCTTC.

The J gene is TRBJ2-7, the V gene TRBV20-1; 9 bases agree with TRBD2. CDR3 length equals 15 residues. After removal of 5 bases from V and 0 bases from J, the junction contained 8 bases not matched to a gene. Germline values: CDR1 DFQATT, CDR2 SNEGSKA (reference sequence). The CDR3 is CSAEPGLAVSYEQYF. The CDR3 DNA reads as TGCAGTGCTGAGCCGGGACTAGCTGTCTCCTACGAGCAGTACTTC.

This clonotype was counted a few times. This rearrangement joins TRBV28 to TRBJ2-1; a possible D gene is TRBD1 (6 bases). CDR1 and CDR2 from the germline V gene are MDHEN and SYDVKM. This CDR3 is 11 amino acids long. Trimming left V 6 bases short and J 8 bases short, with 8 bases between. The CDR3 bases are TGTGCCAGCAGGAGACAGGATGAGCAGTTCTTC. Translation gives CASRRQDEQFF.

On this clonotype: One end of the junction fails to match germline, which may point to a read error. This sequence joins TRBV20-1 and TRBJ2-1; 9 bases align to TRBD1. The germline CDR1 and CDR2 sequences are DFQATT and SNEGSKA (reference sequence). CDR3 size: 15 residues. CDR3 residues: CSATIPGQGNNEQLF. In nucleotides, the CDR3 is TGCAGTGCTACCATTCCGGGACAGGGAAACAATGAGCAGCTCTTC.

This clonotype was seen a handful of times. The chain carries TRBV6-1 and TRBJ2-7; D ambiguous. The CDR3 runs 12 residues. Germline V gene data show CDR1 as MNHNS and CDR2 as SASEGT. V was trimmed by 8 bases and J by 7 bases, leaving 15 bases between them. The CDR3 coding sequence is TGTGCCAGCTGTCGGATTAGTGGGGAGCAGTACTTC. It specifies CASCRISGEQYF.

The chain is built from TRBV2 and TRBJ2-5; D is ambiguous. CDR1 SNHLY and CDR2 FYNNEI come from the germline V gene. The CDR3 spans 12 residues. The germline V and J ends were trimmed by 4 bases and 12 bases, with 15 bases remaining between them. The CDR3 DNA follows: TGTGCCAGCAGTGGAGTTCCTAGTAAGGAGTACTTC. It is translated as CASSGVPSKEYF. The full variable domain, its missing parts supplied by reference TRBV2 and TRBJ2-5, is EPEVTQTPSHQVTQMGQEVILRCVPISNHLYFYWYRQILGQKVEFLVSFYNNEISEKSEIFDDQFSVERPDGSNFTLKIRSTKLEDSAMYFCASSGVPSKEYFGPGTRLLVL.

This clonotype has ten or more counts. The chain carries TRBV4-3 and TRBJ1-3; D not certain. The CDR3 contains 14 residues. Trimming took off 1 base at V and 2 bases at J, with 6 bases between the two ends. The germline V gene has CDR1 LGHNA and CDR2 YSLEER. CDR3 DNA: TGCGCCAGCAGCCAAGCAGGAACTGGAAACACCATATATTTT. It yields the protein CASSQAGTGNTIYF.

This clonotype was detected ten times or more. CDR3 loop: CASSPGGSYEQYF. As DNA, the CDR3 is TGTGCCAGCAGTCCTGGGGGCTCCTACGAGCAGTACTTC. V is TRBV6-2 or TRBV6-3 and J is TRBJ2-7; perhaps D is TRBD1 or TRBD2 (5 bases each). The germline V and J ends were trimmed by 5 bases and 0 bases, with 8 bases remaining between them. There are 13 residues in the CDR3. CDR1 and CDR2 (germline): MNHEY, SVGEGT.

This clonotype appeared many times. This sequence joins TRBV6-1 and TRBJ1-3, with a tentative D call TRBD1 (5 bases). V dropped 6 bases and J dropped 4 bases, with 10 bases sitting between them. CDR3 length: 13 residues. CDR1 and CDR2 from the germline V gene are MNHNS and SASEGT. The CDR3 coding sequence is TGTGCCAGCAGAAGGGACCCGGGAAACACCATATATTTT. It is translated as CASRRDPGNTIYF.

This clonotype was counted a few times. The rearrangement joins TRBV12-3 or TRBV12-4 to TRBJ1-2; D is undetermined. This CDR3 region has 15 residues. Trimming stripped 5 bases from V and 5 bases from J, with 18 bases between. The CDR3 DNA reads TGTGCCAGCAGTGACCGCCGGGAACCCCTTTATGGCTACACCTTC. Protein product: CASSDRREPLYGYTF.

This clonotype was detected only once. One end of the junction fails to match germline, which may point to a read error. The chain recombines TRBV5-1 with TRBJ2-1; 13 positions agree with TRBD2. The CDR3 length is 16 residues. The germline V gene has CDR1 SGHRS and CDR2 YFSETQ. CDR3: CASSPGLAGVYNEQFF. In nucleotides, the CDR3 is TGTGCCAGCAGCCCCGGACTAGCGGGAGTATACAATGAGCAGTTCTTC.

The rearrangement joins TRBV5-6 to TRBJ1-5; 9 bases agree with TRBD1. V shed 5 bases and J 3 bases; nucleotides not matched to a gene: 6. CDR3 length: 15 residues. Germline CDR1 is SGHDT and CDR2 is YYEEEE. The CDR3 sequence: CASSMGQGFNQPQHF. CDR3 coding DNA: TGTGCCAGCAGTATGGGACAGGGCTTCAATCAGCCCCAGCATTTT.

The chain joins TRBV5-5 to TRBJ1-2; the D gene is possibly TRBD1 (5 bases). Germline lookup yields CDR1 SGHKS and CDR2 YYEKEE (reference sequence). The CDR3 covers 14 residues. Deletions cut 4 bases from V and 5 bases from J, with 15 bases between. The CDR3 spells CASSHDVRAYGYTF. The CDR3 nucleotides read TGTGCCAGCAGCCATGATGTCAGGGCGTATGGCTACACCTTC.

This clonotype was recorded many times. V is TRBV20-1 and J is TRBJ2-3, with 10 positions matching TRBD2. The V segment lost 6 bases and the J segment 1 base; nucleotides outside the gene matches: 4. Looked up from germline, CDR1 is DFQATT and CDR2 is SNEGSKA (reference sequence). The CDR3 is made up of 14 amino acids. The CDR3 sequence: CSAQRGGGTDTQYF. In nucleotides, the CDR3 is TGCAGTGCCCAGCGGGGGGGAGGCACAGATACGCAGTATTTT.

This clonotype was seen once. The chain is built from TRBV29-1 and TRBJ2-5; possibly TRBD2 for D (6 bases). Germline V gene sequence: CDR1 SQVTM, CDR2 ANQGSEA. V lost 7 bases and J lost 1, with 16 bases in between. This CDR3 has 14 amino acids. CDR3 sequence: CSADHSSAQETQYF. The CDR3 DNA reads TGCAGCGCGGACCATTCTAGCGCCCAAGAGACCCAGTACTTC.